Listed below are T cell receptor beta chains from one sample, sequenced in a study of blood T cell repertoires in COVID-19. Only in-frame clones appear in the TCRdb table, and some are missing; sequencing was by immunoSEQ multiplex PCR. The data show roughly 110,000 clones, approximately 89% seen once. Source material: peripheral blood. Receptors originate from a man aged 50 to 59 with active or convalescent COVID-19. Both conserved end residues are part of each CDR3. A D gene is named only where the DNA matches it firmly. Size tells how often a clone was seen (once, few, many) or the class of an expanded clone, and some rows leave it out.

j_call v_call d_call clone_size cdr3_aa cdr3_nt
TRBJ1-5 TRBV6-2/TRBV6-3 TRBD1 - CASSYDREHQPQHF TGTGCCAGCAGTTACGACAGGGAGCATCAGCCCCAGCATTTT
TRBJ1-1 TRBV5-4 - - CASSISSTEAFF TGTGCCAGCAGCATAAGTAGTACTGAAGCTTTCTTT
TRBJ2-7 TRBV27 - - CASSFLASVPYEQYF TGTGCCAGCAGTTTTCTAGCGAGTGTCCCCTACGAGCAGTACTTC
TRBJ2-3 TRBV3-1/TRBV3-2 TRBD2 - CASSERAGPTSTDTQYF TGTGCCAGCAGCGAAAGAGCGGGACCCACTAGCACAGATACGCAGTATTTT
TRBJ2-4 TRBV29-1 TRBD1 - CSGVDRDSKNIQYF TGCAGCGGCGTCGACCGGGACAGCAAAAACATTCAGTACTTC
TRBJ2-1 TRBV5-5 - once CASTPSAGGNEQFF TGTGCCAGCACCCCTTCGGCCGGGGGCAATGAGCAGTTCTTC
TRBJ1-5 TRBV28 - - CASSLRRLNFNQPQHF TGTGCCAGCAGTTTAAGGCGGCTGAATTTCAATCAGCCCCAGCATTTT
TRBJ2-6 TRBV7-2 TRBD1 - CASSPRQGAQANVLTF TGTGCCAGCAGCCCCCGACAGGGGGCACAGGCCAACGTCCTGACTTTC
TRBJ2-1 TRBV29-1 - once CSVEGLANEQFF TGCAGCGTTGAAGGTCTAGCAAATGAGCAGTTCTTC
TRBJ2-7 TRBV7-9 TRBD1 - CASSSYRDSTYEQYF TGTGCCAGCAGCTCGTATCGGGACAGTACCTACGAGCAGTACTTC
TRBJ1-6 TRBV6-1 TRBD1 many CASSEGQGNSPLHF TGTGCCAGCAGTGAAGGACAGGGGAATTCACCCCTCCACTTT
TRBJ2-7 TRBV7-9 - - CASSPAGDSYEQYF TGTGCCAGCAGCCCGGCCGGGGACTCCTACGAGCAGTACTTC
TRBJ1-4 TRBV7-8 - - CASSTTQGVDEKLFF TGTGCCAGCAGCACAACCCAAGGGGTGGATGAAAAACTGTTTTTT
TRBJ2-3 TRBV6-2/TRBV6-3 TRBD2 - CASSYEAGGTTDTQYF TGTGCCAGCAGTTACGAAGCGGGAGGGACCACAGATACGCAGTATTTT
TRBJ1-1 TRBV5-4 TRBD1 few CASSLPGGNTEAFF TGTGCCAGCAGCTTGCCAGGGGGCAACACTGAAGCTTTCTTT
TRBJ1-4 TRBV28 TRBD1 - CASSLGDSYEKLFF TGTGCCAGCAGTTTAGGGGACAGCTATGAAAAACTGTTTTTT
TRBJ1-2 TRBV7-9 TRBD1 - CASSFEGQGNYGYTF TGTGCCAGCAGCTTCGAAGGACAGGGGAACTATGGCTACACCTTC
TRBJ1-4 TRBV18 TRBD1 - CASSPDRTAGGEKLFF TGTGCCAGCTCACCGGACAGGACCGCAGGGGGTGAAAAACTGTTTTTT
TRBJ2-1 TRBV27 - - CASSTQSRGNEQFF TGTGCCAGCAGTACGCAATCCAGGGGAAATGAGCAGTTCTTC
TRBJ1-2 TRBV11-2 - - CASSRLQGTTNYGYTF TGTGCCAGCAGTAGATTACAGGGAACCACGAACTATGGCTACACCTTC
TRBJ2-3 TRBV28 TRBD2 - CASSLRHGLAASTDTQYF TGTGCCAGCAGTTTACGACACGGACTAGCGGCTAGCACAGATACGCAGTATTTT
TRBJ2-7 TRBV7-2 TRBD2 - CASSLGLAGGYEQYF TGTGCCAGCAGCTTAGGGCTAGCGGGAGGCTACGAGCAGTACTTC
TRBJ2-3 TRBV5-1 TRBD2 - CASSPREGRADTQYF TGCGCCAGCTCCCCCAGGGAGGGGAGGGCAGATACGCAGTATTTT
TRBJ1-2 TRBV4-3 - - CASSQEGAWYGYTF TGCGCCAGCAGCCAAGAGGGGGCCTGGTATGGCTACACCTTC
TRBJ2-3 TRBV28 - - CASSSSGAGADTQYF TGTGCCAGCAGTTCCTCAGGGGCGGGGGCAGATACGCAGTATTTT
TRBJ1-2 TRBV12-2 - - CASRHGFRPTGADGYTF TGTGCAAGTCGTCACGGTTTTCGACCGACAGGAGCGGATGGCTACACCTTC
TRBJ2-7 TRBV18 - - CASSRGRQGGSYEQYF TGTGCCAGCTCACGGGGACGACAGGGAGGTTCTTACGAGCAGTACTTC
TRBJ2-2 TRBV7-9 - - CASSFAGTGELFF TGTGCCAGCAGCTTTGCGGGCACCGGGGAGCTGTTTTTT
TRBJ1-4 TRBV21-1 - few CANCRTASNEKLFF TGTGCCAACTGCAGGACAGCAAGTAATGAAAAACTGTTTTTT
TRBJ2-3 TRBV28 TRBD2 - CASRGLAADTQYF TGTGCCAGCAGGGGACTAGCGGCAGATACGCAGTATTTT
TRBJ1-2 TRBV3-1/TRBV3-2 - - CASSQDWGSSGYTF TGTGCCAGCAGCCAAGATTGGGGCTCAAGTGGCTACACCTTC
TRBJ1-2 TRBV7-9 - - CASSPTVSGYTF TGTGCCAGCAGCCCGACAGTAAGTGGCTACACCTTC
TRBJ2-7 TRBV19 TRBD1 - CASRDRDRGPSEQYF TGTGCCAGTAGGGATAGGGACAGGGGACCATCCGAGCAGTACTTC
TRBJ2-3 TRBV10-3 TRBD1 - CAISGTGGYGTDTQYF TGTGCCATCAGTGGGACAGGGGGCTACGGCACAGATACGCAGTATTTT
TRBJ1-2 TRBV6-6 - - CASSSSPTGTGGYTF TGTGCCAGCAGTTCATCACCTACAGGGACGGGGGGCTACACCTTC
TRBJ1-1 TRBV19 - - CASTTTGNTEAFF TGTGCCAGTACCACGACAGGGAACACTGAAGCTTTCTTT
TRBJ1-5 TRBV2 - - CASRTTEYGNQPQHF TGTGCCAGCAGGACTACTGAGTACGGCAATCAGCCCCAGCATTTT
TRBJ1-2 TRBV6-2/TRBV6-3 - once CASSSIEAGGYTF TGTGCCAGCAGTTCAATCGAGGCGGGTGGCTACACCTTC
TRBJ1-4 TRBV5-4 - - CASSVDGNEKLFF TGTGCCAGCAGCGTGGACGGTAATGAAAAACTGTTTTTT